These 21 T cell receptor beta chains were sequenced from one sample in a study of OX40 agonist ivuxolimab in advanced cancers. Using immunoSEQ multiplex PCR, the repertoire was profiled, and TCRdb retains in-frame clones only, with some absent. In the table there are approximately 91,000 clones, around 86% of which are singletons. This specimen was CD4+ or CD8+ T cells sorted from blood, taken in a trial of the OX40 agonist ivuxolimab. These receptor sequences come from an adult with an advanced solid tumor such as melanoma, head and neck, liver or kidney cancer.

The chain links TRBV5-1 to TRBJ2-2; D is possibly TRBD2 (6 bases). From germline, CDR1 is SGHRS and CDR2 YFSETQ. The CDR3 covers 15 residues. V was cut by 0 bases and J by 0 bases, with 6 bases left in between. CDR3: CASSLGGANTGELFF. The CDR3 DNA reads as TGCGCCAGCAGCTTGGGCGGGGCGAACACCGGGGAGCTGTTTTTT.

V and J are TRBV6-1 and TRBJ2-2; TRBD1 or TRBD2 may be the D gene (5 bases each). Germline CDR1 MNHNS, CDR2 SASEGT. The CDR3 contains 14 residues. With 8 bases removed from V and 3 bases from J, the gap between germline ends came to 13 bases. CDR3 nucleotide sequence: TGTGCCAGCGGGAGAGACAGCTACACCGGGGAGCTGTTTTTT. This encodes CASGRDSYTGELFF.

The chain links TRBV2 to TRBJ1-3, with D perhaps matching TRBD1 (6 bases). Germline V CDR1 and CDR2: SNHLY, FYNNEI. V lost 5 bases and J lost 2, with 13 bases in between. CDR3 length: 15 amino acids. CDR3 in DNA: TGTGCCAGCAGTCGATGGGACACAGCTGGAAACACCATATATTTT. This sequence encodes CASSRWDTAGNTIYF.

The chain carries TRBV4-1 and TRBJ2-3; D is unclear. The germline V gene has CDR1 MGHRA and CDR2 YSYEKL. Trimming took 4 bases from V and 8 from J, leaving 16 bases between them. The CDR3 totals 14 residues. This chain's CDR3 is CASSPRAQMVTQYF. CDR3 nucleotides: TGCGCCAGCAGCCCCCGGGCCCAGATGGTTACGCAGTATTTT.

V is TRBV28 and J is TRBJ1-1; D remains unclear. The CDR3 contains 16 residues. Germline CDR1 MDHEN, CDR2 SYDVKM. V lost 7 bases and J lost 5, with 23 bases in between. CDR3 in DNA: TGTGCCAGCACATTGGGCGGATCTCCTGGGAGAACTGAAGCTTTCTTT. Translated, it gives CASTLGGSPGRTEAFF.

The chain uses TRBV30 and TRBJ2-1, with D unresolved. CDR3 size: 15 residues. The germline CDR1 and CDR2 sequences are GTSNPN and SVGIG (reference sequence). Deletions cut 0 bases from V and 6 bases from J, with 15 bases between. CDR3 in amino acids: CAWSVMGLQFNEQFF. In nucleotides, the CDR3 is TGTGCCTGGAGTGTAATGGGATTACAGTTCAATGAGCAGTTCTTC.

This chain uses TRBV28 with TRBJ2-5; D is undetermined. V lost 7 bases and J 5 bases, leaving 11 bases between the germline ends. The CDR3 runs to 12 residues. Germline-derived CDR1 and CDR2 are MDHEN and SYDVKM. The CDR3 DNA is TGTGCCAGCAAGGCTAGGGCGGAGACCCAGTACTTC. This sequence encodes CASKARAETQYF.

The gene calls are TRBV7-7 and TRBJ1-5; 7 nucleotides agree with TRBD1. Germline V gene sequence: CDR1 SSHAT, CDR2 FNYEAQ (reference sequence). This CDR3 region has 17 residues. Trimming at V came to 1 base and at J to 1 base, leaving 7 bases not matched to a gene. CDR3: CASSLDAGQASNQPQHF. CDR3 DNA: TGTGCCAGCAGCTTAGATGCTGGACAGGCGAGCAATCAGCCCCAGCATTTT. The full variable domain, rest sourced from reference TRBV7-7 and TRBJ1-5, is GAGVSQSPRYKVTKRGQDVTLRCDPISSHATLYWYQQALGQGPEFLTYFNYEAQPDKSGLPSDRFSAERPEGSISTLTIQRTEQRDSAMYRCASSLDAGQASNQPQHFGDGTRLSIL.

The chain recombines TRBV20-1 with TRBJ1-2; the D is unclear. The CDR3 is 10 residues long. The V end was cut by 5 bases, the J end by 7 bases, with 8 bases between. In germline, CDR1 is DFQATT, CDR2 SNEGSKA (reference sequence). The CDR3 DNA reads TGCAGTGCTTACTTGGGTGGCTACACCTTC. Encoded protein: CSAYLGGYTF.

As to this clone: Other DNA sequences from this sample encode an identical CDR3 as well. The rearrangement links TRBV4-1 to TRBJ2-5; D call uncertain. Germline V gene data show CDR1 as MGHRA and CDR2 as YSYEKL. The CDR3 has 13 amino acids. V lost 4 bases and J lost 2, with 8 bases in between. The CDR3 protein is CASSLLIQETQYF. The CDR3, as DNA: TGCGCCAGCAGCCTCCTGATACAAGAGACCCAGTACTTC.

CDR3 bases: TGTGCCAGCAGCACTGGGCGGGTAGATACGCAGTATTTT. Translating it yields CASSTGRVDTQYF. V and J are TRBV7-3 and TRBJ2-3; possibly TRBD2 for D (5 bases). The V gene's germline CDR1 is SGHTA and CDR2 FQGTGA. Trimming removed 5 bases at V and 5 bases at J, with 11 bases between. This CDR3 comprises 13 residues.

V is TRBV30 and J is TRBJ2-7, with D perhaps matching TRBD1 (6 bases). Germline V CDR1 and CDR2: GTSNPN, SVGIG (reference sequence). Trimming left V 3 bases short and J 4 bases short, with 13 bases between. CDR3 length: 13 residues. The CDR3 coding sequence is TGTGCCTGGAGCGGCGGACAGACTTACGAGCAGTACTTC. Translated, it gives CAWSGGQTYEQYF.

The V and J genes are TRBV7-9 and TRBJ1-1, with TRBD1 matching 8 bases. V was clipped by 7 bases and J by 5 bases; unmatched bases: 6. In germline, CDR1 is SEHNR, CDR2 FQNEAQ (reference sequence). This CDR3 spans 13 amino acids. In nucleotides, the CDR3 is TGTGCCAGCACCACAGGGGGAATAACTGAAGCTTTCTTT. Translating it yields CASTTGGITEAFF.

This clone was recorded a few times. CDR3 loop: CASSPFNNSPLHF. CDR3 in DNA: TGTGCCAGCTCACCGTTTAATAATTCACCCCTCCACTTT. This chain uses TRBV18 with TRBJ1-6, with D hard to call. Between the trimmed V and J ends, which lost 3 bases and 5 bases, there was a span of 5 bases. This CDR3 has 13 amino acids. Germline V CDR1 and CDR2: KGHSH, LQKENI.

V usage is TRBV29-1 and J usage is TRBJ2-7; no reliable D call. This CDR3 region has 11 residues. Per the germline V gene, CDR1 is SQVTM and CDR2 is ANQGSEA. V was clipped by 3 bases and J by 9 bases, with 12 bases between them. The CDR3 protein is CSVELGSGQYF. The CDR3 DNA sequence: TGCAGCGTTGAGCTGGGTTCGGGGCAGTACTTC.

The genes are TRBV28 and TRBJ1-3; 8 bases fit TRBD1. The V gene's germline CDR1 is MDHEN and CDR2 SYDVKM. CDR3 size: 14 residues. V was pared by 6 bases and J by 3 bases, with 4 bases of the junction left unmatched. CDR3: CASRPQGGGNTIYF. In nucleotides, the CDR3 is TGTGCCAGCAGGCCACAGGGGGGTGGAAACACCATATATTTT.

V usage is TRBV5-1 and J usage is TRBJ1-4; D call uncertain. CDR1 is SGHRS, CDR2 YFSETQ, per germline. CDR3 length: 14 residues. V gave up 1 base and J gave up 1 base, with 5 bases separating them. The CDR3 DNA reads as TGCGCCAGCAGCTTGACAGTAACTAATGAAAAACTGTTTTTT. It codes for CASSLTVTNEKLFF.

V and J are TRBV11-3 and TRBJ1-1, with D possibly being TRBD1 (6 bases). CDR3 length: 14 amino acids. V lost 3 bases and J lost 3, with 11 bases in between. Germline-derived CDR1 and CDR2 are SGHNT and YENEEA. The DNA for the CDR3 is TGTGCCAGCAGCTTCGGGGGGGCGGACACTGAAGCTTTCTTT. Its protein product is CASSFGGADTEAFF.

The genes are TRBV7-3 and TRBJ1-1, with unresolved D. Trimming shortened V by 2 bases and J by 7 bases, and 11 bases separated the two germline ends. The CDR3 loop spans 13 amino acids. From germline, CDR1 is SGHTA and CDR2 FQGTGA. The CDR3 loop is CASSLVPAGEAFF. The DNA of the CDR3 is TGTGCCAGCAGCTTAGTCCCCGCCGGTGAAGCTTTCTTT. Full variable domain (outside the CDR3, taken from reference TRBV7-3 and TRBJ1-1): GAGVSQTPSNKVTEKGKYVELRCDPISGHTALYWYRQSLGQGPEFLIYFQGTGAADDSGLPNDRFFAVRPEGSVSTLKIQRTERGDSAVYLCASSLVPAGEAFFGQGTRLTVV.

This clone was detected only a few times. This specimen includes other DNA sequences encoding the same CDR3. This chain links TRBV29-1 with TRBJ1-1; 9 positions match TRBD1. Losses at the gene ends were 7 bases for V and 5 bases for J; bases not matched to a gene: 2. This CDR3 has 11 residues. Germline CDR1 reads SQVTM; CDR2 reads ANQGSEA. CDR3 loop: CSGGQGTEAFF. In DNA form, the CDR3 reads TGCAGCGGCGGACAGGGGACTGAAGCTTTCTTT.

The V gene is TRBV5-1, the J gene TRBJ1-1, with D perhaps matching TRBD1 (5 bases). The germline V gene has CDR1 SGHRS and CDR2 YFSETQ. The CDR3 runs to 15 residues. Trimming pared 0 bases from V and 1 base from J, leaving 10 bases between. Here the CDR3 reads CASSLGGTANTEAFF. DNA of the CDR3: TGCGCCAGCAGCTTGGGTGGGACGGCGAACACTGAAGCTTTCTTT.